This TCR beta chain was sequenced for a study of T-cell memory formation after mild COVID-19 listed by TCRdb under 2021. For context, the study as a whole: TCR sequence clusters from the two donors were found to be largely donor specific. In a couple of donors, T-cell clones that expanded and contracted after mild COVID-19 were tracked by sequencing TCRalpha and TCRbeta repertoires over time. Two young, previously healthy adult volunteers, one female and one male, were included in the cohort. Overall study outcomes, separate from this receptor: Contracting CD4+ clones turned up mainly in the CM and EM memory subsets, whereas EMRA was where CD8+ clones were enriched. SARS-CoV-2 specificity of the second-wave clones peaking on day 37 was not confirmed. The study covered only two mild cases, and larger cohorts including severe cases with pre-infection samples were considered necessary. Some responding clones were found in pre-infection memory, which suggests that pre-existing cross-reactive memory T cells took part in the SARS-CoV-2 response. From day 15 to 85, contracting clones showed balanced CD4/CD8 phenotypes, whereas a second wave of clones that expanded from day 15 to 37 leaned towards CD4+.

For CDR1 and CDR2, the germline V gene lists MNHEY and SVGEGT. A distance of 15 bases separates the germline ends of V and J, which lose 2 bases and 0 bases respectively. The CDR3 has 17 amino acids, counting the end cysteine and phenylalanine. The only DNA kept is the CDR3, 51 bases in frame from the first base. PBMCs were isolated by Ficoll-Paque density gradient centrifugation. This clonotype was found once. It lacks a known antigen. Base qualities are not recorded, but no much larger clone differs from it by a single base. Just one read gives weak support. The listed sequencing device is Illumina NovaSeq 6000. Using 5'RACE with constant-segment primers, TCRalpha and TCRbeta cDNA libraries were constructed, with sample barcodes and unique molecular identifiers added in the process. RNA was extracted from every sample with Trizol reagent. Libraries were amplified in two PCR steps, with a second sample barcode and Illumina TruSeq adapters added in the second step. Libraries were sequenced on an Illumina NovaSeq with 2 x 150 bp paired-end reads. In the original analysis: Reads were demultiplexed and collapsed into UMI-guided consensus sequences with migec v1.2.7. Using mixcr v2.1.11, UMI consensuses were aligned to TRA and TRB V and J templates and then assembled into clonotypes. Expanded or contracted clonotypes were those called significant by both edgeR and NoisET, with noise models trained on biological replicates. For edgeR calls, the thresholds were a false discovery rate-adjusted p below 0.01 and a log2 fold-change of 1. As an exploratory analysis of dynamics, max-normalized trajectories of the 1000 most abundant clonotypes were examined by PCA with hierarchical clustering. Separately sequenced CD4+ and CD8+ repertoires were used to assign the CD4 or CD8 phenotype of responding clones. In TCRdb, the public reads were trimmed at Q25 with fastp and aligned with MiXCR, with productive beta chains retained. For every CDR3 protein sequence, its rows merge into one entry that carries the most common genes and DNA. The authors' filters were not applied to this entry. This sample holds under 250,000 distinct CDR3 sequences; over 7.5% were observed only once. Around 3.3% of the sample goes to the ten largest clones.

Sequencing was done on a sample of PBMCs or a T cell subset sorted from them (not recorded which). The sequence came from a man in his late teens or twenties who had mild COVID-19 (a few samples of this study predate the infection). The sample titles of this study are shuffled in the database, so cell type and time point are left out; the donor was told from shared clones. The chain employs TRBV6-2 or TRBV6-3 and TRBJ2-3; TRBD2 is a weak D gene call, 5 bases matching. CDR3 loop: CASSYGRASPSTDTQYF. The nucleotides are TGTGCCAGCAGTTACGGGCGAGCTAGCCCCAGCACAGATACGCAGTATTTT.